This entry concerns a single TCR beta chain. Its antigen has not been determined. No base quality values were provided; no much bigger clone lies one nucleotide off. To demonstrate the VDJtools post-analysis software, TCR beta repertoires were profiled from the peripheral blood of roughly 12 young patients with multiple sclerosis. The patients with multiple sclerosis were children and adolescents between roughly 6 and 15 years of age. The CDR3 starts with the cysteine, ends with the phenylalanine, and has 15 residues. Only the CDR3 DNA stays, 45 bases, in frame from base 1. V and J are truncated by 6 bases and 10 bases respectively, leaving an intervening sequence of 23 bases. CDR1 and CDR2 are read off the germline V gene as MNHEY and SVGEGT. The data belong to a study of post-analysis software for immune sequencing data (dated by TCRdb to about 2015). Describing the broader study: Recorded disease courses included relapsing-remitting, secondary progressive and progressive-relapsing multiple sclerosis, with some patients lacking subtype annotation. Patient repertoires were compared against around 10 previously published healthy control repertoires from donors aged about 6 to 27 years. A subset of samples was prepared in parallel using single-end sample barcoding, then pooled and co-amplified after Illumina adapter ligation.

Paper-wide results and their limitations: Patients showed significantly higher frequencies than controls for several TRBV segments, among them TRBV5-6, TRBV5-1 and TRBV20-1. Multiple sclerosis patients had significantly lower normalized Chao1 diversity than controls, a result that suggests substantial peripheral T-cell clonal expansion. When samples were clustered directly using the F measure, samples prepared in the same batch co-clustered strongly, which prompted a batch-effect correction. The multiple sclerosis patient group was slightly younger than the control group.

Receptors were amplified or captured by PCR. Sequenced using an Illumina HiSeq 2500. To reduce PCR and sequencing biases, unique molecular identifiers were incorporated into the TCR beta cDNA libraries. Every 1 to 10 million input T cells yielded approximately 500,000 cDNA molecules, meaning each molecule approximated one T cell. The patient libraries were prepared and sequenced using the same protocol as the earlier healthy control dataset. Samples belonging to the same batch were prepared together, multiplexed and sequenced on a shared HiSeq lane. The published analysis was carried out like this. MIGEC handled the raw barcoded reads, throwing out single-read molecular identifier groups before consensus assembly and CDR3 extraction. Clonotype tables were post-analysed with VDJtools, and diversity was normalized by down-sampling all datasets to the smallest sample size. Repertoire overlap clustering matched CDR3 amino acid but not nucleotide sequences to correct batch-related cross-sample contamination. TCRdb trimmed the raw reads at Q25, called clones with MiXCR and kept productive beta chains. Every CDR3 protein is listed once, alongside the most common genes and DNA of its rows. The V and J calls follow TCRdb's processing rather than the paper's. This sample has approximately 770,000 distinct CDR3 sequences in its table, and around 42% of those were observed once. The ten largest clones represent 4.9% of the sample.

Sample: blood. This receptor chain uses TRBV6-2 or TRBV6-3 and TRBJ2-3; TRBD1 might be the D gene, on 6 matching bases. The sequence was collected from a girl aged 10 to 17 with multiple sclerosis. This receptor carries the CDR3 CASRSTGSQTSPQYF. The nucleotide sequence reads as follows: TGTGCCAGCAGATCGACAGGATCACAGACCTCGCCGCAGTATTTT.